These 4 T cell receptor beta chains were all obtained from the same sample, sequenced in a study of shared clonotypes between healthy human individuals. Method: immunoSEQ multiplex PCR; TCRdb's copy keeps in-frame clones and lacks some. The table has about 700,000 clones, 92% seen once. Terminally differentiated effector memory CD45RA+ cells were excluded by CCR7 positive selection of CD45RO-negative cells. The sample consisted of naive CD8+ T cells sorted from blood. The source of these receptors is a young man in good health.

V and J are TRBV29-1 and TRBJ2-2; D is unresolved. With 7 bases removed from V and 0 bases from J, the gap between germline ends came to 9 bases. CDR3 size: 13 residues. The germline V gene has CDR1 SQVTM and CDR2 ANQGSEA. The CDR3 here is CSAEVSNTGELFF. In DNA, the CDR3 is TGCAGCGCCGAGGTATCGAACACCGGGGAGCTGTTTTTT.

DNA of the CDR3: TGTGCCAGCAGTGATCCCCGACCTACGTCCAACACCGGGGAGCTGTTTTTT. It is translated as CASSDPRPTSNTGELFF. This rearrangement joins TRBV2 to TRBJ2-2; D is ambiguous. The germline gives CDR1 SNHLY, CDR2 FYNNEI. The germline V and J ends were trimmed by 3 bases and 2 bases, with 16 bases remaining between them. The CDR3 contains 17 residues.

This chain connects TRBV10-3 to TRBJ1-1; D is perhaps TRBD1 (6 bases). This CDR3 has 16 residues. Germline-derived CDR1 and CDR2 are ENHRY and SYGVKD. The V end lost 5 bases, the J end lost 1 base, and 17 bases lay between the germline ends. CDR3 amino acids: CAISHSQGKGNTEAFF. The CDR3 DNA sequence: TGTGCCATCAGTCACTCACAGGGTAAAGGGAACACTGAAGCTTTCTTT.

CDR3 residues: CASTGGTLNTEAFF. CDR3 nucleotides: TGTGCCAGCACGGGTGGCACCCTTAACACTGAAGCTTTCTTT. V is TRBV28 and J is TRBJ1-1; D remains ambiguous. Germline V gene lookup returns CDR1 MDHEN and CDR2 SYDVKM. V shed 7 bases and J shed 2 bases, with 14 bases lying between them. The CDR3 contains 14 residues. The whole variable domain, filled in from reference TRBV28 and TRBJ1-1, reads DVKVTQSSRYLVKRTGEKVFLECVQDMDHENMFWYRQDPGLGLRLIYFSYDVKMKEKGDIPEGYSVSREKKERFSLILESASTNQTSMYLCASTGGTLNTEAFFGQGTRLTVV.